The 22 T cell receptor beta chains presented below share a single source sample, sequenced in a study of cytomegalovirus exposure and HLA in healthy donors. A multiplex PCR was run with 60 Vbeta primers and 13 Jbeta primers. Clones were read by immunoSEQ multiplex PCR, and TCRdb kept only the in-frame ones, dropping some. This sample has 190,000 or so clones, with roughly 78% found just once. Input material: PBMCs. The receptors were sampled from a boy younger than 18 in good health and CMV-seronegative.

This rearrangement joins TRBV6-6 to TRBJ1-1; no clear D. The CDR3 loop spans 13 amino acids. Germline CDR1 is MNHNY and CDR2 is SVGAGI (reference sequence). V was cut by 2 bases and J by 1 base, with 5 bases left in between. CDR3 sequence: CASSYEQNTEAFF. CDR3 in DNA: TGTGCCAGCAGTTACGAACAGAACACTGAAGCTTTCTTT.

The rearrangement links TRBV5-1 to TRBJ2-7; tentative D call: TRBD2 (7 bases). Germline V gives CDR1 SGHRS, CDR2 YFSETQ. The CDR3 consists of 14 residues. Trimming stripped 5 bases from V and 4 bases from J, with 16 bases between. This CDR3 reads CASSATGRGYEQYF. The CDR3 nucleotides are TGCGCCAGCAGTGCTACAGGGAGGGGATACGAGCAGTACTTC.

The rearrangement uses TRBV19 and TRBJ1-2; D is perhaps TRBD1 (5 bases). Germline CDR1 and CDR2: LNHDA and SQIVND (reference sequence). Trimming removed 6 bases from V and 8 bases from J, with 13 bases in between. The CDR3 length is 12 residues. This chain's CDR3 is CASRAWGEGYTF. The CDR3 region has the DNA TGTGCCAGTAGGGCGTGGGGGGAAGGCTACACCTTC.

The rearrangement uses TRBV7-9 and TRBJ1-4; TRBD1 matches 7 bases. From germline, CDR1 is SEHNR and CDR2 FQNEAQ (reference sequence). V trimming: 5 bases; J trimming: 7 bases; junction bases outside the gene matches: 1. This CDR3 has 12 amino acids. Here the CDR3 reads CASSAGGEKLFF. In DNA, the CDR3 is TGTGCCAGCAGCGCAGGGGGTGAAAAACTGTTTTTT.

The chain couples TRBV19 to TRBJ1-1; 7 bases map to TRBD1. This CDR3 is built from 12 residues. Germline trimming cut 8 bases from V and 4 bases from J; bases unmatched to any gene: 4. Germline values: CDR1 LNHDA, CDR2 SQIVND (reference sequence). The CDR3 protein is CASRGGSTEAFF. For the CDR3, the DNA is TGTGCCAGTCGAGGGGGCAGCACTGAAGCTTTCTTT.

The rearrangement links TRBV6-1 to TRBJ2-4; D perhaps matches TRBD2 (6 bases). CDR3 length: 14 amino acids. Deletions cut 2 bases from V and 6 bases from J, with 11 bases between. Germline lookup yields CDR1 MNHNS and CDR2 SASEGT. CDR3 loop: CASSESGTGNIQYF. The CDR3, as DNA: TGTGCCAGCAGTGAATCAGGGACTGGAAACATTCAGTACTTC.

The rearrangement links TRBV29-1 to TRBJ1-1, with 9 bases aligning to TRBD1. There are 14 residues in the CDR3. The trim removed 1 base at V and 1 base at J, leaving 1 base unmatched. Germline V lookup: CDR1 SQVTM, CDR2 ANQGSEA. Here the CDR3 DNA reads TGCAGCGTTGAAGGGGGACAGGGGAACACTGAAGCTTTCTTT. Its protein is CSVEGGQGNTEAFF.

V and J are TRBV23-1 and TRBJ1-5; D uncertain. TRBV23-1 is classed as an ORF, of uncertain function. Trimming shortened V by 2 bases and J by 9 bases, and 20 bases separated the two germline ends. This CDR3 region has 16 residues. The CDR3 DNA is TGCGCCAGCAGTCAAGACCCCGACGGGGAGGGATGGCCCCAGCATTTT. This translates into CASSQDPDGEGWPQHF.

V usage is TRBV7-9 and J usage is TRBJ1-5; TRBD1 aligns across 8 bases. J gave up 7 bases and V 4 bases, and 6 bases lay outside the gene matches. Per the germline V gene, CDR1 is SEHNR and CDR2 is FQNEAQ (reference sequence). This CDR3 has 14 residues. The CDR3 loop reads CASSSGQGGQPQHF. DNA of the CDR3: TGTGCCAGCAGCTCCGGACAGGGCGGACAGCCCCAGCATTTT.

This sequence joins TRBV6-1 and TRBJ1-1; tentatively, D is TRBD1 (5 bases). The CDR3 loop spans 15 amino acids. CDR1 and CDR2 (germline): MNHNS, SASEGT. With 2 bases removed from V and 2 bases from J, the gap between germline ends came to 12 bases. CDR3 coding DNA: TGTGCCAGCAGTGAATTTACAGGAATAAACACTGAAGCTTTCTTT. Translated, it gives CASSEFTGINTEAFF.

The rearrangement uses TRBV6-5 and TRBJ2-7; TRBD1 matches 7 bases. This CDR3 is built from 14 residues. Trimming cost V 1 base and J 6 bases; bases outside gene matches: 6. In germline, CDR1 is MNHEY, CDR2 SVGAGI. The CDR3 bases are TGTGCCAGCAGTTACTTAGCAAACAGGGGCGAGCAGTACTTC. It yields the protein CASSYLANRGEQYF.

This clone came up a few times. The CDR3 here is CASSFQGATVLTEAFF. The DNA of the CDR3 is TGTGCCAGCAGCTTTCAGGGGGCTACGGTCCTGACTGAAGCTTTCTTT. The chain is built from TRBV11-3 and TRBJ1-1, with 8 bases lining up with TRBD1. The CDR3 runs to 16 residues. V lost 3 bases to trimming and J lost 5 bases; unmatched junction nucleotides: 11. Per the germline V gene, CDR1 is SGHNT and CDR2 is YENEEA.

The chain couples TRBV27 to TRBJ1-5, with TRBD1 as a possible D gene (5 bases). This CDR3 spans 14 amino acids. Trimming stripped 6 bases from V and 2 bases from J, with 11 bases between. Germline CDR1 is MNHEY and CDR2 is SMNVEV (reference sequence). DNA for the CDR3: TGTGCCAGCAGCGCGGGGGTAGGCAATCAGCCCCAGCATTTT. Residues: CASSAGVGNQPQHF.

The rearrangement links TRBV7-6 to TRBJ1-1; unclear D gene. Between the trimmed V and J ends, which lost 1 base and 1 base, there was a span of 10 bases. The CDR3 loop spans 15 amino acids. From germline, CDR1 is SGHVS and CDR2 FNYEAQ. The CDR3 is CASSLGGPGNTEAFF. The CDR3 bases are TGTGCCAGCAGCTTAGGTGGCCCAGGGAACACTGAAGCTTTCTTT. The whole variable domain, filled in from reference TRBV7-6 and TRBJ1-1, reads GAGVSQSPRYKVTKRGQDVALRCDPISGHVSLYWYRQALGQGPEFLTYFNYEAQQDKSGLPNDRFSAERPEGSISTLTIQRTEQRDSAMYRCASSLGGPGNTEAFFGQGTRLTVV.

The chain is built from TRBV13 and TRBJ2-1; the D is unclear. The ends were cut back, 1 base at V and 3 bases at J, with 10 bases in the middle. The germline gives CDR1 PRHDT, CDR2 FYEKMQ (reference sequence). This CDR3 spans 15 amino acids. The CDR3 sequence: CASSLEFQNYNEQFF. In DNA form, the CDR3 reads TGTGCCAGCAGCTTAGAGTTCCAGAACTACAATGAGCAGTTCTTC.

This clone has a handful of counts. The V and J genes are TRBV7-9 and TRBJ2-5; D may be TRBD1 (6 bases). The V gene lost 1 base and the J gene lost 5 bases, with 14 bases spanning the gap. CDR1 is SEHNR and CDR2 is FQNEAQ in the germline V gene (reference sequence). This CDR3 is built from 15 residues. The CDR3 nucleotides read TGTGCCAGCAGCTTAGTGGTCAGGGGAGATGAGACCCAGTACTTC. This translates into CASSLVVRGDETQYF.

The J gene is TRBJ2-1, the V gene TRBV12-5, with 11 bases matching TRBD2. With V trimmed by 6 bases and J by 4 bases, 14 bases remained unmatched. This CDR3 is 18 amino acids long. Germline V CDR1 and CDR2: LGHNT, FRNRAP. The CDR3 DNA sequence: TGTGCTAGTGGCTCTACCCAACACGGACTAGCGGGTTACAATGAGCAGTTCTTC. It is translated as CASGSTQHGLAGYNEQFF.

This clone was detected a few times. The chain joins TRBV19 to TRBJ1-5; D ambiguous. The CDR3 is 13 residues long. V was shortened by 3 bases and J by 5 bases, with 8 bases between the two germline ends. Germline V lookup: CDR1 LNHDA, CDR2 SQIVND (reference sequence). CDR3 protein: CASSITYDQPQHF. CDR3 nucleotides: TGTGCCAGTAGTATTACATACGATCAGCCCCAGCATTTT.

The chain combines TRBV19 with TRBJ2-2; D might be TRBD1 (5 bases). This CDR3 region has 16 residues. V lost 5 bases to trimming and J lost 3 bases, with 16 bases between them. The germline V gene encodes CDR1 LNHDA and CDR2 SQIVND (reference sequence). CDR3 in amino acids: CASSSLRGYDTGELFF. The DNA for the CDR3 is TGTGCCAGTAGTTCACTTAGGGGTTACGACACCGGGGAGCTGTTTTTT.

The DNA for the CDR3 is TGCAGCGTTGGAGGTCTCTTTAGGGAGAGCTCCTACAATGAGCAGTTCTTC. Its protein product is CSVGGLFRESSYNEQFF. V usage is TRBV29-1 and J usage is TRBJ2-1; weak D call: TRBD2 (5 bases). In germline, CDR1 is SQVTM, CDR2 ANQGSEA. V gave up 4 bases and J gave up 0 bases, with 19 bases separating them. The CDR3 is made up of 17 amino acids.

The table lists this clone with a count of one. The rearrangement links TRBV27 to TRBJ2-1; the D gene is possibly TRBD1 (5 bases). The CDR3 is 14 residues long. Germline V lookup: CDR1 MNHEY, CDR2 SMNVEV (reference sequence). The V end was cut by 4 bases, the J end by 8 bases, with 15 bases between. DNA of the CDR3: TGTGCCAGCAGTTACACAAGGGGATCCGATGAGCAGTTCTTC. It specifies CASSYTRGSDEQFF.

The gene calls are TRBV6-5 and TRBJ1-2; unclear D gene. The CDR3 has 13 residues. Per the germline V gene, CDR1 is MNHEY and CDR2 is SVGAGI. V was clipped by 2 bases and J by 4 bases, with 8 bases between them. The chain's CDR3 is CASSYVEGYGYTF. In nucleotides, the CDR3 is TGTGCCAGCAGTTACGTGGAGGGCTATGGCTACACCTTC.